The 23 T cell receptor beta chains below were found in one sample sequenced in a study of HIV-infected patients and healthy controls. TCRdb ran MiXCR on the 5' RACE reads and lists one entry per CDR3 protein. Of tens of thousands of distinct CDR3 sequences in the sample, 15% to 20% were seen once. Sequencing was carried out using CD4+ T cells from blood. The receptors were sampled from a human donor in good health.

This clonotype has a count of ten or more. The chain has TRBV11-2 and TRBJ1-3; D unresolved. The germline CDR1 and CDR2 sequences are SGHAT and FQNNGV. The CDR3 extends over 14 amino acids. V lost 4 bases and J lost 1, with 8 bases in between. CDR3: CASSSITSGNTIYF. CDR3 bases: TGTGCCAGCAGCTCAATTACGTCTGGAAACACCATATATTTT. The whole variable domain, remainder taken from reference TRBV11-2 and TRBJ1-3, is EAGVAQSPRYKIIEKRQSVAFWCNPISGHATLYWYQQILGQGPKLLIQFQNNGVVDDSQLPKDRFSAERLKGVDSTLKIQPAKLEDSAVYLCASSSITSGNTIYFGEGSWLTVV.

This chain connects TRBV11-2 to TRBJ2-5, with 12 bases identical to TRBD2. The V segment lost 1 base and the J segment 0 bases; nucleotides outside the gene matches: 6. The CDR3 consists of 18 residues. Germline V gene data show CDR1 as SGHAT and CDR2 as FQNNGV. CDR3 DNA sequence: TGTGCCAGCAGCTTAGCGTATAGGACTAGCGGGAACCAAGAGACCCAGTACTTC. Amino acid sequence: CASSLAYRTSGNQETQYF.

This clonotype was counted only a few times. The chain recombines TRBV6-5 with TRBJ1-2, with D hard to call. Trimming took off 5 bases at V and 8 bases at J, with 12 bases between the two ends. The CDR3 is 12 amino acids. Germline V gene lookup returns CDR1 MNHEY and CDR2 SVGAGI. As DNA, the CDR3 is TGTGCCAGCAGTCTCAATTCAAAGGGCTACACCTTC. It codes for CASSLNSKGYTF.

In DNA, the CDR3 is TGTGCCAGCAGTTTATTGGGGGCAACTAATGAAAAACTGTTTTTT. Encoded protein: CASSLLGATNEKLFF. The chain carries TRBV12-3 or TRBV12-4 and TRBJ1-4; weak D call: TRBD1 (5 bases). The V end lost 2 bases, the J end lost 0 bases, and 7 bases lay between the germline ends. The CDR3 is 15 residues long.

This clonotype has only a few counts. The chain couples TRBV20-1 to TRBJ1-6; 9 positions match TRBD1. The CDR3 consists of 15 residues. CDR1 is DFQATT, CDR2 SNEGSKA, per germline (reference sequence). Trimming removed 3 bases from V and 10 bases from J; junction bases left unmatched: 10. CDR3 amino acids: CSASSGQGGNSPLHF. The CDR3 DNA sequence: TGCAGTGCTAGTTCGGGACAGGGAGGAAACTCACCCCTCCACTTT.

Ten or more counts support this clonotype. The chain uses TRBV13 and TRBJ2-3; D not certain. The length of the CDR3 is 13 residues. The ends were cut back, 2 bases at V and 1 base at J, with 4 bases in the middle. Germline assignment: CDR1 PRHDT and CDR2 FYEKMQ (reference sequence). The CDR3 loop reads CASSLQGTDTQYF. Written as DNA, the CDR3 is TGTGCCAGCAGCTTACAGGGCACAGATACGCAGTATTTT.

This clonotype was observed at least ten times. The chain couples TRBV7-6 to TRBJ2-3; 9 bases align to TRBD2. In germline, CDR1 is SGHVS, CDR2 FNYEAQ. V lost 1 base, J lost 7 bases, and 9 bases stayed unmatched. The CDR3 runs 16 residues. The DNA of the CDR3 is TGTGCCAGCAGCTTAGTGCTAGCGGGGCGAGGGCATACGCAGTATTTT. Translation: CASSLVLAGRGHTQYF. The full variable domain, rest sourced from reference TRBV7-6 and TRBJ2-3, is GAGVSQSPRYKVTKRGQDVALRCDPISGHVSLYWYRQALGQGPEFLTYFNYEAQQDKSGLPNDRFSAERPEGSISTLTIQRTEQRDSAMYRCASSLVLAGRGHTQYFGPGTRLTVL.

V and J are TRBV5-4 and TRBJ1-1; D remains unclear. V was trimmed by 2 bases and J by 0 bases, leaving 8 bases between them. Germline V CDR1 and CDR2: SGHNT, YYREEE (reference sequence). CDR3 length equals 14 residues. CDR3 sequence: CASSFGGMNTEAFF. As DNA, the CDR3 is TGTGCCAGCAGCTTTGGAGGGATGAACACTGAAGCTTTCTTT.

The chain couples TRBV15 to TRBJ2-1; tentative D call: TRBD2 (6 bases). The germline V gene has CDR1 LNHNV and CDR2 YYDKDF (reference sequence). V lost 3 bases and J lost 5, with 14 bases in between. The CDR3 extends over 15 amino acids. The CDR3 nucleotides are TGTGCCACCAGCAGCCTCGGGACTCCGGACAATGAGCAGTTCTTC. Residues: CATSSLGTPDNEQFF.

The CDR3 nucleotides read TGTGCCAGCAGTTTACGTCTTACCTCCCGCTACAATGAGCAGTTCTTC. Translated, it gives CASSLRLTSRYNEQFF. The genes are TRBV27 and TRBJ2-1; no firm D call. Trimming took 2 bases from V and 3 from J, leaving 14 bases between them. CDR3 length: 16 residues. Germline lookup yields CDR1 MNHEY and CDR2 SMNVEV (reference sequence).

This clonotype was seen many times. The chain employs TRBV10-3 and TRBJ2-3; unclear D gene. Germline CDR1 ENHRY, CDR2 SYGVKD. The CDR3 covers 12 residues. V lost 2 bases and J 2 bases, leaving 2 bases between the germline ends. The CDR3 DNA follows: TGTGCCATCAGTGAGGCCACAGATACGCAGTATTTT. Protein sequence: CAISEATDTQYF.

This clonotype was detected only a few times. The rearrangement uses TRBV11-3 and TRBJ2-1, with TRBD2 matching over 14 bases. The CDR3 totals 18 residues. Germline assignment: CDR1 SGHNT and CDR2 YENEEA. Trimming cost V 3 bases and J 6 bases; bases outside gene matches: 10. The CDR3 loop reads CASSFSQRLAGGGNEQFF. The CDR3 bases are TGTGCCAGCAGCTTTAGCCAAAGACTAGCGGGAGGGGGCAATGAGCAGTTCTTC.

The chain recombines TRBV19 with TRBJ1-6, with 9 bases lining up with TRBD1. CDR3 length: 14 residues. The ends lost 5 bases at V and 6 bases at J; junction bases unmatched: 2. Germline V gives CDR1 LNHDA, CDR2 SQIVND (reference sequence). The CDR3 DNA sequence: TGTGCCAGTAGTTGGGACAGGGCTAATTCACCCCTCCACTTT. Translated, it gives CASSWDRANSPLHF.

This clonotype turned up a few times. This chain links TRBV4-1 with TRBJ2-1, with 15 bases lining up with TRBD2. The CDR3 has 18 amino acids. With V trimmed by 1 base and J by 5 bases, 6 bases remained unmatched. Germline V gene lookup returns CDR1 MGHRA and CDR2 YSYEKL. In DNA, the CDR3 is TGCGCCAGCAGCCAAGGGACTAGCGGGAGGGCCGTCGACAATGAGCAGTTCTTC. It encodes CASSQGTSGRAVDNEQFF.

This clonotype has a count of ten or more. The chain uses TRBV6-5 and TRBJ1-5; 7 bases map to TRBD1. Germline CDR1 MNHEY, CDR2 SVGAGI. The CDR3 is made up of 15 amino acids. Trimming at V came to 7 bases and at J to 2 bases, leaving 8 bases not matched to a gene. The CDR3 reads CASKRDRAGNQPQHF. The CDR3 bases are TGTGCCAGCAAACGCGACAGGGCAGGCAATCAGCCCCAGCATTTT.

The rearrangement joins TRBV19 to TRBJ1-4; D perhaps matches TRBD1 (6 bases). Trimming left V 4 bases short and J 10 bases short, with 19 bases between. The CDR3 extends over 15 amino acids. Germline-derived CDR1 and CDR2 are LNHDA and SQIVND (reference sequence). The CDR3 here is CASSTLSGGRGKLFF. The CDR3 region has the DNA TGTGCCAGTAGTACCCTCTCGGGGGGGCGGGGAAAACTGTTTTTT.

This clonotype has a single count. The chain couples TRBV12-3 or TRBV12-4 to TRBJ2-7; 9 bases map to TRBD1. The CDR3 runs to 14 residues. After removal of 6 bases from V and 3 bases from J, the junction contained 6 bases not matched to a gene. The DNA for the CDR3 is TGTGCCAGCAGCACCGGGACAGGGTACTACGAGCAGTACTTC. It yields the protein CASSTGTGYYEQYF.

This clonotype was detected ten times or more. CDR3 region: CSARERTGGGNTIYF. CDR3 DNA: TGCAGTGCTAGAGAGCGGACAGGGGGGGGAAACACCATATATTTT. The rearrangement uses TRBV20-1 and TRBJ1-3; TRBD1 agrees at 10 bases. The CDR3 runs 15 residues. Germline V gene sequence: CDR1 DFQATT, CDR2 SNEGSKA (reference sequence). V gave up 0 bases and J gave up 4 bases; unmatched junction bases: 3.

This clonotype was seen ten or more times. CDR3 region: CASSLRLAGPGTDTQYF. CDR3 DNA sequence: TGTGCCAGCTCACTACGACTAGCGGGACCCGGCACAGATACGCAGTATTTT. V and J are TRBV18 and TRBJ2-3; TRBD2 matches 11 bases. Germline-derived CDR1 and CDR2 are KGHSH and LQKENI. The CDR3 has 17 amino acids. Trimming removed 4 bases from V and 1 base from J; junction bases left unmatched: 7.

The chain combines TRBV6-6 with TRBJ1-1; TRBD1 matches 7 bases. The CDR3 loop spans 15 amino acids. From germline, CDR1 is MNHNY and CDR2 SVGAGI (reference sequence). Trimming cost V 2 bases and J 1 base; bases outside gene matches: 4. As DNA, the CDR3 is TGTGCCAGCAGTTACGGAGGGGGCGCGAACACTGAAGCTTTCTTT. Translation gives CASSYGGGANTEAFF.

In its sample, this clonotype was seen a few times. The rearrangement uses TRBV5-1 and TRBJ2-6; no clear D. The CDR3 totals 16 residues. With 1 base removed from V and 4 bases from J, the gap between germline ends came to 12 bases. Germline V gene sequence: CDR1 SGHRS, CDR2 YFSETQ. CDR3: CASSLRLIAGANVLTF. The CDR3 DNA sequence: TGCGCCAGCAGCTTGCGGCTGATAGCCGGGGCCAACGTCCTGACTTTC.

This clonotype was seen a few times. The rearrangement uses TRBV5-4 and TRBJ2-5; tentatively, D is TRBD1 (8 bases). CDR3 length: 15 amino acids. From germline, CDR1 is SGHNT and CDR2 YYREEE (reference sequence). V was cut by 4 bases and J by 5 bases, with 18 bases left in between. The CDR3 sequence: CASSPGQGGRETQYF. Here the CDR3 DNA reads TGTGCCAGCAGCCCCGGACAGGGAGGGAGGGAGACCCAGTACTTC. Variable domain in full (rest from reference TRBV5-4 and TRBJ2-5): ETGVTQSPTHLIKTRGQQVTLRCSSQSGHNTVSWYQQALGQGPQFIFQYYREEENGRGNFPPRFSGLQFPNYSSELNVNALELDDSALYLCASSPGQGGRETQYFGPGTRLLVL.

In this sample, this clonotype turned up many times. The V call is TRBV3-1, the J call TRBJ2-1, with TRBD2 as a possible D gene (6 bases). The germline gives CDR1 LGHDT, CDR2 YNNKEL (reference sequence). The CDR3 runs 15 residues. V was shortened by 0 bases and J by 6 bases, with 12 bases between the two germline ends. The CDR3 sequence is CASSQDIETSNEQFF. CDR3 sequence (DNA): TGTGCCAGCAGCCAAGACATCGAGACTAGCAATGAGCAGTTCTTC.